This is a list of T cell receptor beta chains from one sample in a study of blood T cell repertoires in COVID-19. Measured with immunoSEQ multiplex PCR; TCRdb has only the in-frame clones, and not every one. The table has more than 300,000 clones, 85% to 90% seen once. The sample comprised PBMCs or T cells enriched from blood (not recorded which). All receptors come from a man under 40 who had recovered from COVID-19. The CDR3 runs from the conserved cysteine through the conserved F or W. A D gene is named only where the DNA matches it firmly. Rows may omit the clone size; those that give it use once, few, many or a size class.

.,TRBV15,.,TRBJ2-7,CATSRVTGYEQYF,TGTGCCACCAGCAGAGTAACAGGCTACGAGCAGTACTTC
.,TRBV28,.,TRBJ1-5,CASVSENQPQHF,TGTGCCAGCGTATCGGAGAATCAGCCCCAGCATTTT
.,TRBV10-2,.,TRBJ1-1,CASSEGQGLNTEAFF,TGCGCCAGCAGTGAGGGGCAGGGATTGAACACTGAAGCTTTCTTT
.,TRBV27,.,TRBJ1-1,CASSGQSSNTEAFF,TGTGCCAGCAGCGGACAGTCTTCGAACACTGAAGCTTTCTTT
TRBD1,TRBV9,.,TRBJ2-7,CASSDGTGTYEQYF,TGTGCCAGCAGCGATGGGACAGGGACCTACGAGCAGTACTTC
TRBD1,TRBV24-1,.,TRBJ1-1,CATRGTGVGTEAFF,TGTGCCACCAGGGGGACAGGGGTTGGCACTGAAGCTTTCTTT
.,TRBV4-1,.,TRBJ1-6,CASSPTDSYNSPLHF,TGCGCCAGCAGCCCGACAGACAGTTATAATTCACCCCTCCACTTT
TRBD2,TRBV30,once,TRBJ2-1,CAWSPRGTSYNEQFF,TGTGCCTGGAGTCCACGAGGGACTAGTTACAATGAGCAGTTCTTC
TRBD2,TRBV20-1,.,TRBJ2-1,CSASSRGGFFYNEQFF,TGCAGTGCTAGTTCACGGGGGGGTTTTTTCTACAATGAGCAGTTCTTC
TRBD2,TRBV5-1,.,TRBJ2-5,CASSPGLAGQKETQYF,TGCGCCAGCAGCCCCGGACTAGCGGGGCAAAAAGAGACCCAGTACTTC
.,TRBV3-1/TRBV3-2,.,TRBJ2-7,CASSQDSHGYEQYF,TGTGCCAGCAGCCAAGATTCGCACGGCTACGAGCAGTACTTC
.,TRBV4-1,.,TRBJ1-5,CASSPTGYNQPQHF,TGCGCCAGCAGCCCGACAGGCTACAATCAGCCCCAGCATTTT
TRBD2,TRBV11-3,.,TRBJ2-1,CASSLSLAATYNEQFF,TGTGCCAGCAGCTTAAGCCTAGCGGCTACGTACAATGAGCAGTTCTTC
.,TRBV10-1,.,TRBJ1-1,CASSETGMNTEAFF,TGCGCCAGCAGTGAAACAGGAATGAACACTGAAGCTTTCTTT
.,TRBV5-6,once,TRBJ1-1,CASSLANRGNTEAFF,TGTGCCAGCAGCTTGGCGAATCGGGGGAACACTGAAGCTTTCTTT
TRBD1,TRBV24-1,.,TRBJ1-4,CATSENKQGELFF,TGTGCCACCAGTGAGAACAAACAGGGGGAACTGTTTTTT
.,TRBV27,.,TRBJ2-1,CATIIGNEQFF,TGTGCCACTATAATCGGCAATGAGCAGTTCTTC
.,TRBV2,.,TRBJ2-3,CASRAQGTRGDTQYF,TGTGCCAGCAGGGCCCAGGGGACCAGGGGAGATACGCAGTATTTT
.,TRBV24-1,.,TRBJ2-1,CATSDFIDEQFF,TGTGCCACCAGTGATTTTATCGATGAGCAGTTCTTC
.,TRBV2,.,TRBJ1-5,CASRGTSPQHF,TGTGCCAGCCGCGGAACCAGCCCCCAGCATTTT
TRBD2,TRBV5-4,.,TRBJ2-1,CASSLLAASSYNEQFF,TGTGCCAGCAGTCTACTAGCGGCAAGCTCCTACAATGAGCAGTTCTTC
.,TRBV30,.,TRBJ1-5,CAWSRGQYNQPQHF,TGTGCCTGGAGCCGAGGACAGTACAATCAGCCCCAGCATTTT
.,TRBV10-2,.,TRBJ2-2,CASGGGYSTGELFF,TGCGCCAGCGGAGGGGGCTATAGCACCGGGGAGCTGTTTTTT
.,TRBV27,.,TRBJ2-7,CASSFRGGSEQYF,TGTGCCAGCAGTTTCAGAGGGGGTAGCGAGCAGTACTTC
.,TRBV11-2,few,TRBJ1-1,CASSLVARGLEAFF,TGTGCCAGCAGCTTAGTTGCCAGGGGCCTTGAAGCTTTCTTT
.,TRBV24-1,once,TRBJ2-1,CATSDYLPATPGTFRHEQFF,TGTGCCACCAGTGACTACCTTCCCGCGACACCCGGGACTTTCAGGCATGAGCAGTTCTTC
.,TRBV24-1,.,TRBJ2-7,CATSDLRPPWGRKTGPYEQYF,TGTGCCACCAGTGATTTGCGCCCCCCCTGGGGGAGGAAGACGGGACCCTACGAGCAGTACTTC
TRBD2,TRBV30,.,TRBJ2-5,CAWSLLAGETQYF,TGTGCCTGGAGTCTTCTAGCGGGAGAGACCCAGTACTTC
.,TRBV29-1,once,TRBJ1-4,CSAHGGEKLFF,TGCAGCGCCCACGGGGGTGAAAAACTGTTTTTT
TRBD1,TRBV11-3,.,TRBJ1-1,CASRYSTGGTEAFF,TGTGCCAGCAGGTATAGTACAGGGGGTACTGAAGCTTTCTTT
TRBD1,TRBV5-1,.,TRBJ1-2,CASSLEGTGGYTF,TGCGCCAGCAGCTTGGAAGGGACAGGCGGCTACACCTTC
TRBD2,TRBV28,once,TRBJ2-7,CASSLGRGSGRYFYEQYF,TGTGCCAGCAGTTTAGGCCGGGGAAGCGGGAGATACTTTTACGAGCAGTACTTC
TRBD1,TRBV5-1,.,TRBJ2-2,CASSPDRGLTGELFF,TGCGCCAGCAGTCCGGACAGGGGGCTCACCGGGGAGCTGTTTTTT
TRBD2,TRBV3-1/TRBV3-2,.,TRBJ2-7,CASSQGLAGFEQYF,TGTGCCAGCAGCCAGGGACTAGCGGGGTTCGAGCAGTACTTC
.,TRBV5-5,.,TRBJ2-3,CASSIYPVGAHGDTQYF,TGTGCCAGCAGCATATACCCGGTAGGGGCCCATGGAGATACGCAGTATTTT
TRBD1,TRBV9,.,TRBJ2-3,CASTRDSSSTDTQYF,TGTGCCAGCACCCGGGACAGCTCTAGCACAGATACGCAGTATTTT
TRBD1,TRBV24-1,.,TRBJ1-2,CATSDPGTANYGYTF,TGTGCCACCAGTGATCCAGGGACAGCTAACTATGGCTACACCTTC
TRBD1,TRBV5-6,.,TRBJ2-6,CASSLEGTGSPGANVLTF,TGTGCCAGCAGCTTGGAAGGGACAGGGTCCCCTGGGGCCAACGTCCTGACTTTC
.,TRBV10-2,.,TRBJ1-2,CASSVGRGTRSSGYTF,TGCGCCAGCAGTGTAGGCAGAGGTACCCGATCATCTGGCTACACCTTC
.,TRBV12-3/TRBV12-4,.,TRBJ2-7,CASTPGLSYEQYF,TGTGCCAGCACCCCGGGACTTTCCTACGAGCAGTACTTC
TRBD2,TRBV7-2,.,TRBJ2-3,CASSPRRGDTQYF,TGTGCCAGCAGCCCCAGGCGGGGGGATACGCAGTATTTT
TRBD1,TRBV28,.,TRBJ2-1,CASIGQGAVREQFF,TGTGCCAGCATAGGGCAGGGGGCGGTCAGGGAGCAGTTCTTC
TRBD1,TRBV4-2,.,TRBJ2-2,CASSQDGTGGTGELFF,TGTGCCAGCAGCCAAGATGGGACAGGGGGAACCGGGGAGCTGTTTTTT
TRBD1,TRBV7-9,.,TRBJ1-1,CASSITGGGTEAFF,TGTGCCAGCAGCATAACAGGGGGCGGCACTGAAGCTTTCTTT
TRBD1,TRBV7-7,.,TRBJ2-1,CASSPTGGHYNEQFF,TGTGCTAGCAGCCCCACAGGGGGCCACTACAATGAGCAGTTCTTC
.,TRBV5-1,.,TRBJ2-7,CASSRPGLPYEQYF,TGCGCCAGCAGCCGGCCGGGACTCCCCTACGAGCAGTACTTC
TRBD2,TRBV13,few,TRBJ2-1,CASSRSSGGINEQFF,TGTGCCAGCAGCCGATCTAGCGGGGGTATAAATGAGCAGTTCTTC
TRBD2,TRBV5-1,few,TRBJ2-1,CASSPGTSGSNHEQFF,TGCGCCAGCAGCCCGGGGACTAGCGGGAGTAACCATGAGCAGTTCTTC
TRBD1,TRBV11-2,.,TRBJ2-7,CASSEGQGYEQYF,TGTGCCAGCAGCGAGGGACAGGGCTACGAGCAGTACTTC
TRBD1,TRBV27,.,TRBJ1-2,CASRQGAKGYTF,TGTGCCAGCAGACAGGGGGCGAAGGGCTACACCTTC
.,TRBV5-4,.,TRBJ1-6,CASSLEGERRMSPLHF,TGTGCCAGCAGCTTGGAGGGGGAAAGAAGGATGTCACCCCTCCACTTT
TRBD1,TRBV28,.,TRBJ2-7,CASLGQGAREQYF,TGTGCCAGCCTCGGTCAGGGGGCACGCGAGCAGTACTTC
.,TRBV29-1,.,TRBJ1-4,CSVERGWGEKLFF,TGCAGCGTAGAAAGGGGGTGGGGTGAAAAACTGTTTTTT
.,TRBV4-1,once,TRBJ1-1,CASSQAAGWTEAFF,TGCGCCAGCAGCCAAGCGGCGGGGTGGACTGAAGCTTTCTTT
.,TRBV30,.,TRBJ1-4,CAWSEPPGTNEKLFF,TGTGCCTGGAGTGAGCCACCCGGGACTAATGAAAAACTGTTTTTT
.,TRBV5-6,.,TRBJ1-1,CASSLYVNTEAFF,TGTGCCAGCAGCTTGTATGTGAACACTGAAGCTTTCTTT
.,TRBV18,.,TRBJ2-7,CASSPDSGWVGNEQYF,TGTGCCAGCTCACCGGACTCGGGATGGGTAGGCAACGAGCAGTACTTC